This is a list of T cell receptor beta chains from one sample in a study of blood T cell repertoires in COVID-19. Sequencing was performed with immunoSEQ multiplex PCR; in TCRdb, only in-frame clones are kept and a portion is missing. The table includes about 120,000 clones, 81% detected once. The specimen was peripheral blood. Every receptor here comes from a human donor in a cohort sampled during active COVID-19. Each CDR3 is given with its conserved first and last residue. D genes are given only for firm matches. A clone size is listed for some rows: how often the clone was seen (once, few, many), or a class if it is expanded.

D gene | J gene | V gene | clone size | CDR3 protein | CDR3 DNA
TRBD1 | TRBJ1-2 | TRBV19 | . | CASTQGGGGYTF | TGTGCCAGTACCCAGGGGGGAGGCGGCTACACCTTC
. | TRBJ2-3 | TRBV4-1 | . | CASSQSYTQYF | TGCGCCAGCAGCCAGTCATATACGCAGTATTTT
TRBD1 | TRBJ1-1 | TRBV6-6 | . | CASNSGGYVGDTEAFF | TGTGCCAGCAACTCAGGGGGCTACGTGGGGGACACTGAAGCTTTCTTT
. | TRBJ1-1 | TRBV12-3/TRBV12-4 | few | CASSPHTGTEAFF | TGTGCCAGCAGTCCCCACACGGGCACTGAAGCTTTCTTT
. | TRBJ1-6 | TRBV10-3 | . | CAISDRPYNSPLHF | TGTGCCATCAGTGACAGGCCCTATAATTCACCCCTCCACTTT
. | TRBJ2-7 | TRBV10-3 | . | CAIRRGGAYEQYF | TGTGCCATCAGGAGGGGCGGGGCCTACGAGCAGTACTTC
TRBD1 | TRBJ2-1 | TRBV7-2 | few | CASSKDRSPDNEQFF | TGTGCCAGCAGCAAGGACAGGTCCCCGGACAATGAGCAGTTCTTC
. | TRBJ1-4 | TRBV2 | . | CASQTTTTNEKLFF | TGTGCCAGCCAAACAACGACAACTAATGAAAAACTGTTTTTT
. | TRBJ1-4 | TRBV19 | few | CASSTLGPTPEKLFF | TGTGCCAGTAGTACCTTGGGCCCAACCCCCGAAAAACTGTTTTTT
. | TRBJ1-5 | TRBV7-9 | . | CASSLTSVVGGGQPQHF | TGTGCCAGCAGCCTGACGTCGGTGGTGGGTGGAGGACAGCCCCAGCATTTT
. | TRBJ2-7 | TRBV7-9 | few | CASSLSASSYEQYF | TGTGCCAGCAGCTTATCAGCGTCCTCCTACGAGCAGTACTTC
. | TRBJ2-7 | TRBV5-1 | . | CASSLNVGAKDEQYF | TGCGCCAGCAGCTTGAACGTGGGAGCTAAGGACGAGCAGTACTTC
. | TRBJ2-7 | TRBV7-8 | . | CASSKEANYEQYF | TGTGCCAGCAGCAAAGAGGCGAACTACGAGCAGTACTTC
TRBD2 | TRBJ2-1 | TRBV11-2 | . | CASSPRSGAINEQFF | TGTGCCAGCAGCCCGCGCAGCGGGGCTATCAATGAGCAGTTCTTC
. | TRBJ2-1 | TRBV10-2 | medium-sized | CASPTGSSYNEQFF | TGCGCCAGTCCTACCGGGAGCTCCTACAATGAGCAGTTCTTC
TRBD1 | TRBJ1-5 | TRBV7-8 | . | CASKPGQGKSVGNQPQHF | TGTGCCAGCAAACCGGGACAGGGGAAGTCGGTTGGCAATCAGCCCCAGCATTTT
. | TRBJ2-3 | TRBV6-5 | . | CASSITGTVGDTQYF | TGTGCCAGCAGTATCACAGGGACGGTAGGCGATACGCAGTATTTT
. | TRBJ2-7 | TRBV7-3 | . | CASSPQASLLVAAYEQYF | TGTGCCAGCAGCCCACAGGCATCCCTGCTGGTCGCAGCCTACGAGCAGTACTTC
. | TRBJ1-2 | TRBV30 | . | CAWTGTGPIYGYTF | TGTGCCTGGACCGGTACAGGGCCAATCTATGGCTACACCTTC
TRBD1 | TRBJ1-4 | TRBV4-1 | . | CASSQGTGGSREKLFF | TGCGCCAGCAGCCAGGGGACAGGGGGCTCACGGGAAAAACTGTTTTTT
. | TRBJ2-7 | TRBV5-6 | . | CASSRFRDNYEQYF | TGTGCCAGCAGCAGATTCCGGGACAACTACGAGCAGTACTTC
. | TRBJ2-7 | TRBV28 | . | CATRTGFEDEQYF | TGTGCCACCAGGACGGGGTTCGAAGACGAGCAGTACTTC
TRBD1 | TRBJ1-1 | TRBV9 | . | CASSPGTGRSEAFF | TGTGCCAGCAGCCCAGGGACAGGGAGGTCTGAAGCTTTCTTT
. | TRBJ1-6 | TRBV13 | . | CASSLGQSYSPLHF | TGTGCCAGCAGCTTAGGACAGTCCTATTCACCCCTCCACTTT
TRBD2 | TRBJ2-1 | TRBV4-1 | . | CASSQEDRTSGKEQFF | TGCGCCAGCAGCCAAGAAGACCGGACTAGCGGGAAGGAGCAGTTCTTC
TRBD1 | TRBJ1-2 | TRBV7-9 | few | CASSRTGVNYGYTF | TGTGCCAGCAGCCGGACAGGGGTGAACTATGGCTACACCTTC
. | TRBJ1-2 | TRBV19 | few | CASSKDGANYGYTF | TGTGCCAGTAGTAAGGACGGGGCTAACTATGGCTACACCTTC
. | TRBJ1-5 | TRBV20-1 | once | CSASQGGRVDQPQHF | TGCAGTGCTAGTCAAGGGGGAAGGGTTGATCAGCCCCAGCATTTT
. | TRBJ2-3 | TRBV9 | . | CASSRGGAGTDTQYF | TGTGCCAGCAGCCGTGGGGGGGCCGGCACAGATACGCAGTATTTT
TRBD1 | TRBJ1-2 | TRBV5-1 | . | CASSLAAGTGYGYTF | TGCGCCAGCAGCTTGGCAGCCGGGACAGGGTATGGCTACACCTTC
TRBD1 | TRBJ1-2 | TRBV2 | few | CASSLTGGDYGYTF | TGTGCCAGCAGTCTTACAGGGGGCGACTATGGCTACACCTTC
TRBD2 | TRBJ2-7 | TRBV27 | . | CASSFTVGTSDEQYF | TGTGCCAGCAGTTTTACGGTAGGGACTAGTGACGAGCAGTACTTC
TRBD2 | TRBJ2-1 | TRBV3-1/TRBV3-2 | . | CASSQVLAGGLREQFF | TGTGCCAGCAGCCAAGTGCTAGCGGGGGGTCTACGAGAGCAGTTCTTC
. | TRBJ2-7 | TRBV4-3 | . | CASSQDLFTPYEQYF | TGCGCCAGCAGCCAAGATCTCTTCACTCCGTACGAGCAGTACTTC
TRBD1 | TRBJ1-2 | TRBV11-2 | . | CASSSRTGGADMVGYTF | TGTGCCAGCAGCTCCAGGACAGGGGGCGCGGATATGGTTGGCTACACCTTC
. | TRBJ1-1 | TRBV6-6 | few | CASSTSGVGTEAFF | TGTGCCAGCAGTACGTCAGGGGTAGGGACTGAAGCTTTCTTT
. | TRBJ1-5 | TRBV6-6 | few | CASTPGDQPQHF | TGTGCCAGCACCCCAGGTGATCAGCCCCAGCATTTT
TRBD1 | TRBJ1-2 | TRBV3-1/TRBV3-2 | once | CASSQGQGAYGYTF | TGTGCCAGCAGTCAAGGACAGGGCGCCTATGGCTACACCTTC
. | TRBJ2-7 | TRBV13 | . | CASGQFGEQYF | TGTGCCAGCGGACAGTTCGGAGAGCAGTACTTC
. | TRBJ1-1 | TRBV5-4 | once | CASSLGGTGIRTEAFF | TGTGCCAGCAGCTTGGGGGGCACAGGGATTCGCACTGAAGCTTTCTTT
. | TRBJ1-1 | TRBV30 | many | CAWSVAFALGGTEAFF | TGTGCCTGGAGTGTTGCCTTCGCGTTAGGGGGTACTGAAGCTTTCTTT
TRBD1 | TRBJ1-2 | TRBV10-3 | . | CAITGGGGYTF | TGTGCCATAACAGGGGGTGGAGGCTACACCTTC